This paragraph covers one T cell receptor (beta chain) sequence. The antigen remains unidentified. The J segment lost 5 bases and the V segment lost 3 bases, leaving 11 bases of the junction unmatched. Germline V lookup: CDR1 KGHSH, CDR2 LQKENI. The CDR3 has 16 amino acids. This record belongs to a study of cytomegalovirus exposure and HLA in healthy donors. Study background: Of the donors genotyped, approximately 410 in all, about 80% fell in the Caucasian-associated ancestry cluster.

Study-level findings and limits: Whilst most TCR sequences proved rare, a subset of public TCRs occurred across many donors.

Primers for the PCR totalled 60 Vbeta and 13 Jbeta. Profiling relied on immunoSEQ multiplex PCR, and the TCRdb table lists in-frame clones only, not all of them. Of around 130,000 clones listed, around 80% are singletons. At the time of sampling, donors were nominally healthy, though unrecorded immune exposures were likely. The chain employs TRBV18 and TRBJ1-2; TRBD1 aligns across 8 bases. This TCR was sampled from a man aged 30-40 years in good health and CMV-seronegative. Sample: PBMCs. The CDR3 DNA is TGTGCCAGCTCACCTTCCGGACAGGGACGAACTTATGGCTACACCTTC. Its protein is CASSPSGQGRTYGYTF.